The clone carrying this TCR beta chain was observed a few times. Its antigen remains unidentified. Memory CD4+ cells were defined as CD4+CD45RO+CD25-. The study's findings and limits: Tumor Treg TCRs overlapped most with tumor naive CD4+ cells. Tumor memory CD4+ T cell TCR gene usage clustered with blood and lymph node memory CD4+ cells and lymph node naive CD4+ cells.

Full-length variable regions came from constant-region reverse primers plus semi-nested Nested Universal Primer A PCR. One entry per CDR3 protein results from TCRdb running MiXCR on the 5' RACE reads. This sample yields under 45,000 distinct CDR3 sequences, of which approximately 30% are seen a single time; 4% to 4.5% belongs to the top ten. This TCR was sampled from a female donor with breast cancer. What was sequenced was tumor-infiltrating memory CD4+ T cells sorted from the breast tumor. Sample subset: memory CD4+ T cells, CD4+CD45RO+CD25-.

CDR3 sequence: CASSQDFTSSGSGSEQFF. The CDR3 coding sequence is TGTGCCAGCAGCCAAGATTTCACCTCTAGCGGGAGTGGGAGTGAGCAGTTCTTC. The chain combines TRBV4-2 with TRBJ2-1; TRBD2 aligns across 10 bases. This CDR3 region has 18 residues. Unmatched junction bases numbered 14, after V lost 0 bases and J lost 9 bases. CDR1 and CDR2 from the germline V gene are LGHNA and YNFKEQ.